This is a list of T cell receptor beta chains from one sample in a study of blood T cells in healthy people across ages. One entry per CDR3 protein results from TCRdb running MiXCR on the 5' RACE reads. The sample carries around 400,000 distinct CDR3 sequences, 45% to 60% recorded once. Sequenced material: blood. Receptor source: a man in his 60s in good health. Each CDR3 is given with its conserved first and last residue. D genes are given only for firm matches. Clone size is given for some rows only: seen once, a few or many times, or a class if the clone is expanded.

>TRBJ2-5|few|NA|TRBV15
TGTGCCACCAGTTTGGACAGTTACTCTAGGGAGCAGTACTTC
CATSLDSYSREQYF
>TRBJ2-7|NA|TRBD2|TRBV29-1
TGCAGCGTCCCCAGGGTTGCGGGAGGCGAGCAGTACTTC
CSVPRVAGGEQYF
>TRBJ2-3|many|TRBD1|TRBV28
TGTGCCAGCAGTTCACCGGGACAGACGCAGTATTTT
CASSSPGQTQYF
>TRBJ2-1|NA|TRBD1|TRBV20-1
TGCAGTGCTAGAGACAGCCGAAACAGGGGGAACTACAATGAGCAGTTCTTC
CSARDSRNRGNYNEQFF
>TRBJ1-1|NA|NA|TRBV3-1
TGTGCCAGCAGCCGACAGGACAACACTGAAGCTTTCTTT
CASSRQDNTEAFF
>TRBJ2-1|NA|NA|TRBV6-2/TRBV6-3
TGTGCCAGCAGTCCACCCTGGGCTGAGCAGTTCTTC
CASSPPWAEQFF
>TRBJ2-3|NA|NA|TRBV7-9
TGTGCCAGCAGCTATCCGCTTTCGAGGACAGATACGCAGTATTTT
CASSYPLSRTDTQYF
>TRBJ2-1|few|TRBD2|TRBV7-2
TGTGCCAGCAGCTTAGCCGCGGGAGGTGAGCAGTTCTTC
CASSLAAGGEQFF
>TRBJ2-5|few|NA|TRBV6-6
TGTGCCAGCGGGAAGGGAGAGACCCAGTACTTC
CASGKGETQYF
>TRBJ1-2|NA|NA|TRBV18
TGTGCCAGCGCCCAGTCCCATGGCTACACCTTC
CASAQSHGYTF
>TRBJ2-3|few|TRBD2|TRBV4-3
TGCGCCAGCAGCCAAGATCTGCAGCGGGGGGACACAGATACGCAGTATTTT
CASSQDLQRGDTDTQYF
>TRBJ2-1|NA|TRBD2|TRBV20-1
TGCAGTGCCAGTGGGGAGCGGGATACTGAGCAGTTCTTC
CSASGERDTEQFF
>TRBJ1-5|NA|NA|TRBV6-6
TGTGCCAGCAGTTTATACGGGGATATGAGCAATCAGCCCCAGCATTTT
CASSLYGDMSNQPQHF
>TRBJ2-3|few|NA|TRBV3-1
TGTGCCAGCAGCCAGGCTCTAGGGGGTACGCAGTATTTT
CASSQALGGTQYF
>TRBJ2-7|few|TRBD2|TRBV20-1
TGCAGTGCTAGAGAGGCTAGCGGCGGCTACGAGCAGTACTTC
CSAREASGGYEQYF
>TRBJ2-1|NA|NA|TRBV20-1
TGCAGTGAGAAGCGGGCGAACAATGAGCAGTTCTTC
CSEKRANNEQFF
>TRBJ2-4|NA|TRBD2|TRBV5-1
TGCGCCAGCACTGACCAGGGGACAATCGGGGGGGGAGAGCAGTACTTC
CASTDQGTIGGGEQYF
>TRBJ2-6|NA|NA|TRBV7-2
TGTGCCAGCAGTCTGAGGGCAAGCTCCTCCTCTGGGGCCAACGTCCTGACTTTC
CASSLRASSSSGANVLTF
>TRBJ1-2|NA|NA|TRBV6-5
TGTGCCACTCTCAGGGGAGGCTACACCTTC
CATLRGGYTF
>TRBJ2-5|NA|TRBD2|TRBV12-3/TRBV12-4
TGTGCCAGCAGACCACTAGCGGGGGGGGGCGAGACCCAGTACTTC
CASRPLAGGGETQYF